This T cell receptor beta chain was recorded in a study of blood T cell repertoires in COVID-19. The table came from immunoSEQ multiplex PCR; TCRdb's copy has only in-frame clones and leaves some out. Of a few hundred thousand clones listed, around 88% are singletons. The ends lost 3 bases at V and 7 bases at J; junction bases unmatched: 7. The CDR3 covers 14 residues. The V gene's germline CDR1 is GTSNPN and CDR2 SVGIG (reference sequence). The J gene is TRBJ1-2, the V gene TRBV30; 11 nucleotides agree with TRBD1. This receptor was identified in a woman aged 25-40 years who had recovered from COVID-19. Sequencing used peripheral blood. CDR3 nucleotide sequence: TGTGCCTGGAGCAGGACAGGGGGCTTTATTGGCTACACCTTC. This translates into CAWSRTGGFIGYTF.